A single T cell receptor beta chain is shown here with its context. These data belong to a study of blood T cell repertoires in COVID-19. The germline V gene encodes CDR1 SGHRS and CDR2 YFSETQ. The CDR3 consists of 13 residues. V lost 0 bases, J lost 3 bases, and 7 bases lay in between. Generated by immunoSEQ multiplex PCR, the TCRdb table keeps only in-frame clones and is missing some. Here the sample spans over 300,000 clones, 90% being singletons. The chain employs TRBV5-1 and TRBJ2-7; no definite D call. Input material: peripheral blood. The sequence derives from a man younger than 30 with active or convalescent COVID-19. The CDR3 region is CASSLDVGYEQYF. Here the CDR3 DNA reads TGCGCCAGCAGCTTGGATGTCGGCTACGAGCAGTACTTC.